The source of this TCR beta chain is a study of blood T cell repertoires in COVID-19. Study in general: The cDNA or gDNA used as material had been derived from T cells, B-cell-depleted T cells, or PBMCs.

The germline V gene encodes CDR1 GTSNPN and CDR2 SVGIG (reference sequence). The V gene end was trimmed by 2 bases and the J gene end by 7 bases; junction bases not matched to a gene: 4. The CDR3 covers 12 residues. Assay used: immunoSEQ multiplex PCR; TCRdb lists only in-frame clones, some missing. The sample includes roughly 220,000 clones, around 81% of them seen just once. V usage is TRBV30 and J usage is TRBJ1-1, with 7 bases lining up with TRBD1. The receptor was derived from an older woman with acute or convalescent COVID-19. The sequenced sample was peripheral blood. The CDR3 loop reads CAWSSDRVEAFF. CDR3 bases: TGTGCCTGGAGTTCTGACAGGGTTGAAGCTTTCTTT.